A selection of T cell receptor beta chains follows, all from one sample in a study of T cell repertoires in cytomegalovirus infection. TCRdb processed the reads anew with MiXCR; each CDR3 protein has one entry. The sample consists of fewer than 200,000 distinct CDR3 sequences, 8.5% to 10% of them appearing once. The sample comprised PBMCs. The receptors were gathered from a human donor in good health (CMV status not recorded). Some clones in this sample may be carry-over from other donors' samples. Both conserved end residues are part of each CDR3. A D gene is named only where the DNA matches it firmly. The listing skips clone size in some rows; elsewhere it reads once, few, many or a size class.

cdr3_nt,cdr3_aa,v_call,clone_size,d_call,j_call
TGTGCCAGCAGCCCTTCTTGGGAGGGAAACAATGAGCAGTTCTTC,CASSPSWEGNNEQFF,TRBV13,many,TRBD2,TRBJ2-1
TGTGCCAGCAGCTTAGTGAGGATGGGGACGTACCCGGCAGTAGCCACGCAGTATTTT,CASSLVRMGTYPAVATQYF,TRBV7-2,.,.,TRBJ2-3
TGTGCCAGCAGCTTTTCCAGATCACTAGCGGGGGTTGGGGAGACCCAGTACTTC,CASSFSRSLAGVGETQYF,TRBV5-4,.,TRBD2,TRBJ2-5
TGTGCCAGCTCAGGGAGCGCAACCAAAAACATTCAGTACTTC,CASSGSATKNIQYF,TRBV9,few,.,TRBJ2-4
TGTGCCAGTAGTATCGGGAGGGCCTATATAGAAAACGAGCAGTACTTC,CASSIGRAYIENEQYF,TRBV19,.,TRBD2,TRBJ2-7
TGTGCCAGCAGCTTAGTCCCTTTACTAGGTTCAGGCTCCTACGAGCAGTACTTC,CASSLVPLLGSGSYEQYF,TRBV7-2,many,.,TRBJ2-7
TGCGCCAGCAGCTTCGGGACTAGCAGCTACAATGAGCAGTTCTTC,CASSFGTSSYNEQFF,TRBV5-1,many,TRBD2,TRBJ2-1
TGTGCCATCAGTGAGTCGAGGAGCGGCTACACCTTC,CAISESRSGYTF,TRBV10-3,.,.,TRBJ1-2
TGTGCCAGCAGTTTTAGGAGGACAGCCTCCTACGAGCAGTACTTC,CASSFRRTASYEQYF,TRBV12-3/TRBV12-4,many,.,TRBJ2-7
TGTGCCAGCAGTTTAGGAGGGGGCGCCTTCCCAGAGACCCAGTACTTC,CASSLGGGAFPETQYF,TRBV28,many,.,TRBJ2-5
TGTGCCAGCAGTCCCGGTGAATTGAACGGGCGGCCGCCCCAGCATTTT,CASSPGELNGRPPQHF,TRBV2,.,.,TRBJ1-5
TGTGCCACCAGCAGAGCTAGCGGGAGAAGGGTATCCGGGGAGCTGTTTTTT,CATSRASGRRVSGELFF,TRBV15,few,TRBD2,TRBJ2-2
TGTGCCAGCAGTTTCCTACAGGGGGCAACCGGGGAGCTGTTTTTT,CASSFLQGATGELFF,TRBV12-3/TRBV12-4,few,TRBD1,TRBJ2-2
TGCAGCGTTGAGGAGTCAGGGTACGAAAAACTGTTTTTT,CSVEESGYEKLFF,TRBV29-1,few,.,TRBJ1-4
TGTGCCAGCAGTTTATATCGGGGTCGGGAGCAGTACTTC,CASSLYRGREQYF,TRBV27,few,.,TRBJ2-7
TGTGCCAGCACTCGGGGACTAGCGGGAGCGACCGGGGAGCTGTTTTTT,CASTRGLAGATGELFF,TRBV7-2,few,TRBD2,TRBJ2-2
TGTGCCAGCAGGATGGACCCCGGGGAGCTGTTTTTT,CASRMDPGELFF,TRBV28,few,.,TRBJ2-2
TGTGCCAGCAGTTCGCTAAGTCAGCCCCAGCATTTT,CASSSLSQPQHF,TRBV6-2/TRBV6-3,many,.,TRBJ1-5
TGTGCCAGCAGCGAGGGACAGGGGGTTTCAGGGGCCAACGTCCTGACTTTC,CASSEGQGVSGANVLTF,TRBV7-2,many,TRBD1,TRBJ2-6
TGCAGCGTTGCCCCTGCCCAGAGCACAGATACGCAGTATTTT,CSVAPAQSTDTQYF,TRBV29-1,many,.,TRBJ2-3
TGCAGTGCTAGAGCGGCGACTAGCGGGGCTATTCACTCTTCCAACACCGGGGAGCTGTTTTTT,CSARAATSGAIHSSNTGELFF,TRBV20-1,many,TRBD2,TRBJ2-2
TGCGCCAGCAGCATCGGAATTACGACAGGGGTTGGATCACCCCTCCACTTT,CASSIGITTGVGSPLHF,TRBV5-1,.,TRBD1,TRBJ1-6
TGTGCCAGCAGCCAACAGGGATCGTCACCCCTCCACTTT,CASSQQGSSPLHF,TRBV6-5,few,.,TRBJ1-6
TGTGCCAGCAGTTTAGCCACCCCGCAAAAACTAGCGGGGGTCTACGAGCAGTACTTC,CASSLATPQKLAGVYEQYF,TRBV12-3/TRBV12-4,many,TRBD2,TRBJ2-7
TGTGCCAGCAGTTCTGCCCGTTGGGGAATGAACACTGAAGCTTTCTTT,CASSSARWGMNTEAFF,TRBV28,many,.,TRBJ1-1
TGTGCCAGCAGCCCTTCCGGCGGGCAGGATGAAAAACTGTTTTTT,CASSPSGGQDEKLFF,TRBV5-4,few,.,TRBJ1-4
TGTGCCAGTACCCCTTGGGGGGGCCGCTACAATGAGCAGTTCTTC,CASTPWGGRYNEQFF,TRBV19,.,.,TRBJ2-1
TGTGCCAGCACTCGGACTAGCGGGATTTCGCGGCAGTTCTTC,CASTRTSGISRQFF,TRBV7-6,many,TRBD2,TRBJ2-1
TGTGCCAGCATCAAACAGCGCAATCAGCCCCAGCATTTT,CASIKQRNQPQHF,TRBV28,many,.,TRBJ1-5
TGTGCCAGCAGCTTAGTCGTATCAGGGATGCATGGCTACACCTTC,CASSLVVSGMHGYTF,TRBV7-8,many,.,TRBJ1-2
TGTGCCATCCGGACTAGCGGAAACAATGAGCAGTTCTTC,CAIRTSGNNEQFF,TRBV10-3,many,TRBD2,TRBJ2-1
TGTGCCAGCTCACGGGACAGGGAAACTGAAGCTTTCTTT,CASSRDRETEAFF,TRBV5-5,many,TRBD1,TRBJ1-1
TGTGCCAGCAGTGAAGTAATAGCGGGGGCCTACAATGAGCAGTTCTTC,CASSEVIAGAYNEQFF,TRBV6-1,many,TRBD2,TRBJ2-1
TGTGCCAGCAGCTCGGGACTAGCGGGGGGGCGTTTGGAAGAGACCCAGTACTTC,CASSSGLAGGRLEETQYF,TRBV7-2,many,TRBD2,TRBJ2-5
TGCGCCAGCAGCCAAGTTGCCAACACTGAAGCTTTCTTT,CASSQVANTEAFF,TRBV4-3,few,.,TRBJ1-1
TGTGCCGTTCGACAGGGGAGCAGGGAAAAACTGTTTTTT,CAVRQGSREKLFF,TRBV28,few,TRBD1,TRBJ1-4
TGTGCCACCCTAACGGGCACAGGGCTTTTTTATGGCTACACCTTC,CATLTGTGLFYGYTF,TRBV28,few,.,TRBJ1-2
TGTGCCAGCAGCCGAGGGACTAGCGGGGACAATGAGCAGTTCTTC,CASSRGTSGDNEQFF,TRBV27,many,TRBD2,TRBJ2-1
TGCAGCGTTGAAGGGGGTCGGAATGAGCAGTTCTTC,CSVEGGRNEQFF,TRBV29-1,few,.,TRBJ2-1